This TCR beta chain was sequenced in a study of CD8+CD57+ T cells in acquired aplastic anemia. Turning to the study itself: Sorted CD4+ and CD8+ cells yielded around 3.3 ug of DNA on average. Study-wide points: Fewer than 35 shared CD8+ CDR3s appeared highly expressed within patients' immunodominant clones.

This clonotype was counted many times. Antigen specificity is unknown. Only patients with CD8+CD57+ cell expansion on flow cytometry were chosen for sequencing. Among the patients, all had severe acquired aplastic anemia. This CDR3 is built from 14 residues. The ends were cut back, 11 bases at V and 6 bases at J, with 20 bases in the middle. Germline assignment: CDR1 MGHDK and CDR2 SYGVNS. Genomic DNA, the template, was used for profiling of the TCR beta VDJ and CDR3. In TCRdb, the reads were re-called with MiXCR into one record per CDR3 protein. The sample includes approximately 57,000 distinct CDR3 sequences, approximately 52% of them seen just once.

The material sequenced was sorted CD4+, CD8+, or CD8+CD57+ T cells (not recorded which) from PBMCs. The V call is TRBV25-1, the J call TRBJ2-1, with D perhaps TRBD2 (6 bases). This TCR derives from a human donor with aplastic anemia. The CDR3 region has the DNA TGTGCCGTTACGGGGACTGAGAGGGCCAATGAGCAGTTCTTC. It is translated as CAVTGTERANEQFF.